These T cell receptor beta chains were read from a single sample in a study of cytomegalovirus exposure and HLA in healthy donors. Libraries were prepared by immunoSEQ multiplex PCR; TCRdb keeps only in-frame clonotypes and omits some of them. Of about 110,000 clones in the sample, approximately 90% are singletons; the top ten hold under 2%. The sequencing input was PBMCs. Source of these receptors: a woman between 18 and 29 years old in good health and CMV-seronegative. Both conserved end residues are part of each CDR3. A D gene is named only where the DNA matches it firmly. Only part of the rows carry a size: once, few, many, or a class if the clone is expanded.

v_gene,j_gene,abundance,d_gene,CDR3nt,CDR3aa
TRBV2,TRBJ1-1,NA,NA,TGTGCCAGCAGTGAGGGAGTCAACACTGAAGCTTTCTTT,CASSEGVNTEAFF
TRBV7-8,TRBJ2-1,NA,NA,TGTGCCAGCAGCTTATCGATCCTATACAATGAGCAGTTCTTC,CASSLSILYNEQFF
TRBV14,TRBJ2-5,NA,TRBD2,TGTGCCAGCAGCCAATGGAGCGGGGTACAAGAGACCCAGTACTTC,CASSQWSGVQETQYF
TRBV28,TRBJ2-7,NA,TRBD1,TGTGCCGCCAGGGACAGGGCAGACGAGCAGTACTTC,CAARDRADEQYF
TRBV5-1,TRBJ2-1,NA,NA,TGCGCCAGCAGCTTGGACTGGACGGAGCGGAGTGAGCAGTTCTTC,CASSLDWTERSEQFF
TRBV9,TRBJ1-1,NA,NA,TGTGCCAGCAGCGTATATCACGGGGGATTGAACACTGAAGCTTTCTTT,CASSVYHGGLNTEAFF
TRBV11-2,TRBJ1-1,NA,TRBD1,TGTGCCAGCAGCCGCGGACAGGGTGGGACTGAAGCTTTCTTT,CASSRGQGGTEAFF
TRBV4-2,TRBJ2-2,NA,NA,TGTGCCAGCAGCCAAGAGGTGCAGGGAAACACCGGGGAGCTGTTTTTT,CASSQEVQGNTGELFF
TRBV28,TRBJ2-2,NA,NA,TGTGCCAGCAGCCCTTCCCGGGACTTCACCGGGGAGCTGTTTTTT,CASSPSRDFTGELFF
TRBV27,TRBJ2-7,NA,TRBD2,TGTGCCAGCAGTTCCCGACTAGCGGGAGGGTCGGGCTACGAGCAGTACTTC,CASSSRLAGGSGYEQYF
TRBV9,TRBJ1-2,NA,NA,TGTGCCAGCAGCGGGGACTTCTATGGCTACACCTTC,CASSGDFYGYTF
TRBV28,TRBJ1-5,few,NA,TGTGCCAGCAGTAGCCCCCAAGCGACAGGCAATCAGCCCCAGCATTTT,CASSSPQATGNQPQHF
TRBV7-2,TRBJ2-7,NA,TRBD2,TGTGCCAGCAGCCCGTGGGGGGGGTATGACGAGCAGTACTTC,CASSPWGGYDEQYF
TRBV5-1,TRBJ2-1,once,TRBD1,TGCGCCAGCAGCTTTCAGGGGGCGGACAATGAGCAGTTCTTC,CASSFQGADNEQFF
TRBV6-5,TRBJ1-4,NA,NA,TGTGCCACTCGTGAGGAAAGTGAAAAACTGTTTTTT,CATREESEKLFF
TRBV5-4,TRBJ1-4,once,NA,TGTGCCAGCAGCTTTTCCGCGCAGGGGAATGAAAAACTGTTTTTT,CASSFSAQGNEKLFF
TRBV4-3,TRBJ2-7,NA,NA,TGCGCCAGCAGCCAAGTCGAGCAGGCCGAGCAGTACTTC,CASSQVEQAEQYF
TRBV28,TRBJ2-1,NA,TRBD1,TGTGCCAGCAGTTTCGGGACAGGGGCTGAGCAGTTCTTC,CASSFGTGAEQFF
TRBV28,TRBJ2-3,NA,TRBD2,TGTGCCAGCAGTTCGGGACTAGCGGGAGCACCAGATACGCAGTATTTT,CASSSGLAGAPDTQYF
TRBV7-2,TRBJ2-7,NA,NA,TGTGCCAGCAGCTCCCCCACGGGCGAGCAGTACTTC,CASSSPTGEQYF
TRBV7-3,TRBJ1-1,NA,NA,TGTGCCAGCAGCTTAGGCCAGGGATCTGAAGCTTTCTTT,CASSLGQGSEAFF
TRBV7-2,TRBJ2-1,NA,NA,TGTGCCAGCAGCTCCCGTGGGGAGGATGAGCAGTTCTTC,CASSSRGEDEQFF
TRBV27,TRBJ2-3,NA,TRBD1,TGTGCCAGCAGTATAGAACAGGGGACAGATACGCAGTATTTT,CASSIEQGTDTQYF
TRBV29-1,TRBJ2-3,NA,TRBD2,TGCAGCGTTGAAGATCGATGGACTAGCACAGAGCTAGATACGCAGTATTTT,CSVEDRWTSTELDTQYF
TRBV15,TRBJ1-2,NA,NA,TGTGCCACCAGCAGAAGGGCAGGGATCGCGTACTATGGCTACACCTTC,CATSRRAGIAYYGYTF
TRBV19,TRBJ2-1,NA,TRBD2,TGTGCCAGTAGTATGACTAGCGGTTACAATGAGCAGTTCTTC,CASSMTSGYNEQFF
TRBV6-6,TRBJ2-1,NA,TRBD1,TGTGCCAGCAGTACGAGGACAGGGGGGATTCAGTTCTTC,CASSTRTGGIQFF
TRBV6-1,TRBJ1-5,NA,NA,TGTGCCAGCGGCCACAGGGTCAATCAGCCCCAGCATTTT,CASGHRVNQPQHF
TRBV7-9,TRBJ1-2,few,TRBD1,TGTGCCAGCAGCTTAGTGATGGGACAGGGGCAGTATGGCTACACCTTC,CASSLVMGQGQYGYTF
TRBV11-2,TRBJ2-3,NA,NA,TGTGCCAGCAGCATAGGACTGGGCACAGATACGCAGTATTTT,CASSIGLGTDTQYF
TRBV4-3,TRBJ2-1,NA,TRBD2,TGCGCCAGCAGCCAAGTCATCAGCGGGGTGTACAATGAGCAGTTCTTC,CASSQVISGVYNEQFF
TRBV5-8,TRBJ2-3,NA,NA,TGTGCCAGCAGCTTGGGGGACTCCACAGATACGCAGTATTTT,CASSLGDSTDTQYF
TRBV4-2,TRBJ2-3,NA,NA,TGTGCCAGCAGCCCCTACGCCAGGGTTAGTGCGCAGTATTTT,CASSPYARVSAQYF
TRBV7-9,TRBJ2-7,once,NA,TGTGCCAGCAGCTCGTCTATCTACGAGCAGTACTTC,CASSSSIYEQYF
TRBV18,TRBJ2-7,once,NA,TGTGCCAGCTCACCAGGGAGCTCCTACGAGCAGTACTTC,CASSPGSSYEQYF
TRBV9,TRBJ2-7,NA,NA,TGTGCCAGCAGCGTAGGAGGTTCCTACGAGCAGTACTTC,CASSVGGSYEQYF
TRBV18,TRBJ2-7,NA,NA,TGTGCCAGCTCACCAGGCCACGAGCAGTACTTC,CASSPGHEQYF
TRBV18,TRBJ2-7,NA,TRBD1,TGTGCCAGCTCACCACGGGACAGGGGAAACGAGCAGTACTTC,CASSPRDRGNEQYF
TRBV18,TRBJ2-5,NA,TRBD1,TGTGCCAGCTCACCCGGACAGGGCGAGACCCAGTACTTC,CASSPGQGETQYF
TRBV27,TRBJ1-2,NA,TRBD1,TGTGCCAGCAGTCCCTCAACGACAGGGTTGGATGGCTACACCTTC,CASSPSTTGLDGYTF
TRBV5-1,TRBJ2-7,NA,TRBD2,TGCGCCAGCAGCTTGGATAGCGGGTTATCCTACGAGCAGTACTTC,CASSLDSGLSYEQYF
TRBV15,TRBJ2-7,once,TRBD1,TGTGCCACCAGCAGAGAGCTCGTGACAGGGGCGAGGGAGCAGTACTTC,CATSRELVTGAREQYF
TRBV6-4,TRBJ1-5,NA,TRBD1,TGTGCCAGCCTCCGGGACAGGGGGGTAGATTTACCCCAGCATTTT,CASLRDRGVDLPQHF
TRBV5-8,TRBJ2-1,NA,TRBD2,TGTGCCAGCAGCTACAGCGGGGGGGCCAATGAGCAGTTCTTC,CASSYSGGANEQFF
TRBV7-2,TRBJ2-7,NA,NA,TGTGCCAGCAGCTTAAGGGGGGGGTCCGTGTACTTC,CASSLRGGSVYF
TRBV19,TRBJ1-5,NA,TRBD1,TGTGCCAGTAGTATGAGGGACAGGAGTCAGCCCCAGCATTTT,CASSMRDRSQPQHF
TRBV5-1,TRBJ2-7,NA,TRBD2,TGCGCCAGCACCCGCGGGGGGCGATCCTCCTACGAGCAGTACTTC,CASTRGGRSSYEQYF
TRBV4-3,TRBJ1-1,NA,NA,TGCGCCAGCAGCCAAGATTTGAACAGCTACACTGAAGCTTTCTTT,CASSQDLNSYTEAFF
TRBV11-2,TRBJ1-1,NA,NA,TGTGCCAGCAGCTTAACAGGGATTCCTGAAGCTTTCTTT,CASSLTGIPEAFF
TRBV5-3,TRBJ2-7,NA,TRBD1,TGTGCCAGAAGCGCACCCGGGACAGGGGGCTACGAGCAGTACTTC,CARSAPGTGGYEQYF
TRBV2,TRBJ2-1,NA,TRBD2,TGTGCCACAGAGGGCCCCGGGACTAGCGGGAGGGTTGAGCAGTTCTTC,CATEGPGTSGRVEQFF